This is a list of T cell receptor beta chains from one sample in a study of blood T cell repertoires in COVID-19. Libraries were prepared by immunoSEQ multiplex PCR; TCRdb keeps only in-frame clonotypes and omits some of them. The sample contains around 140,000 clones, over 75% of which appear only once. Sample: peripheral blood. These receptors all come from a man between 18 and 35 years old with COVID-19, enrolled during active disease. The CDR3 runs from the conserved cysteine through the conserved F or W. The D gene is left open where the match is weak. Expanded clones get a size class; other rows say once, few or many, or leave the size out.

TRBJ1-3 TRBV19 NA NA CASSIGRPYGNTIYF TGTGCCAGTAGTATTGGCAGGCCCTACGGAAACACCATATATTTT
TRBJ2-7 TRBV5-1 TRBD2 NA CASSLALAGVNWEQYF TGCGCCAGCAGCTTGGCCCTAGCGGGCGTCAATTGGGAGCAGTACTTC
TRBJ2-5 TRBV9 TRBD2 once CASSSDSPGLARQETQYF TGTGCCAGCAGCAGTGACTCTCCGGGACTAGCGAGACAAGAGACCCAGTACTTC
TRBJ2-3 TRBV28 TRBD1 NA CASSTKTGEHTDTQYF TGTGCCAGCAGTACCAAGACAGGGGAACACACAGATACGCAGTATTTT
TRBJ1-1 TRBV25-1 NA once CASSEGGAYTEAFF TGTGCCAGCAGTGAAGGGGGCGCCTACACTGAAGCTTTCTTT
TRBJ2-1 TRBV6-2/TRBV6-3 TRBD1 NA CASSTGVYEQFF TGTGCCAGCAGTACAGGGGTTTATGAGCAGTTCTTC
TRBJ2-1 TRBV9 TRBD2 NA CASSVEGRLADNEQFF TGTGCCAGCAGCGTAGAAGGGCGACTAGCGGACAATGAGCAGTTCTTC
TRBJ1-6 TRBV7-9 NA NA CASSLGGLSSPLHF TGTGCCAGCAGCTTGGGAGGGCTGAGTTCACCCCTCCACTTT
TRBJ2-7 TRBV7-7 TRBD2 once CASSLGGAGLAGGHEGGEQYF TGTGCCAGCAGCTTAGGGGGAGCGGGACTAGCGGGAGGTCACGAAGGGGGCGAGCAGTACTTC
TRBJ1-5 TRBV28 TRBD1 once CASSLSGGSNQPQHF TGTGCCAGCAGTTTATCAGGGGGTAGCAATCAGCCCCAGCATTTT
TRBJ2-1 TRBV24-1 TRBD1 NA CATSDPRDRGYNEQFF TGTGCCACCAGTGATCCCCGGGACAGGGGGTACAATGAGCAGTTCTTC
TRBJ2-5 TRBV2 TRBD1 NA CASRETTGLEETQYF TGTGCCAGCAGGGAAACGACAGGGCTGGAAGAGACCCAGTACTTC
TRBJ1-1 TRBV6-5 TRBD1 few CASSSGGRTEAFF TGTGCCAGCAGTTCAGGGGGCAGGACTGAAGCTTTCTTT
TRBJ2-7 TRBV6-5 NA few CASSYGLTSYEQYF TGTGCCAGCAGTTACGGACTTACCTCCTACGAGCAGTACTTC
TRBJ1-1 TRBV7-9 NA NA CASSLDRRRGTEAFF TGTGCCAGCAGCTTAGATCGACGCCGGGGCACTGAAGCTTTCTTT
TRBJ2-1 TRBV30 TRBD2 NA CAWSTGGSYNEQFF TGTGCCTGGAGTACGGGAGGGTCCTACAATGAGCAGTTCTTC
TRBJ2-5 TRBV28 TRBD2 once CASTATSAQETQYF TGTGCCAGCACCGCTACTAGCGCCCAAGAGACCCAGTACTTC
TRBJ2-5 TRBV2 TRBD1 NA CASRHRGGETQYF TGTGCCAGCAGACACAGGGGTGGAGAGACCCAGTACTTC
TRBJ1-5 TRBV7-9 TRBD1 NA CASSPILQGVQPQHF TGTGCCAGCAGCCCTATATTACAGGGGGTTCAGCCCCAGCATTTT
TRBJ1-2 TRBV3-1/TRBV3-2 NA NA CASSQSGGPGYTF TGTGCCAGCAGCCAGAGTGGGGGCCCTGGCTACACCTTC
TRBJ1-6 TRBV11-2 NA NA CASSPRGTVDSPLHF TGTGCCAGCAGCCCACGCGGGACGGTAGATTCACCCCTCCACTTT
TRBJ2-7 TRBV28 TRBD1 NA CASSTPAEDRAYEQYF TGTGCCAGCAGTACCCCGGCTGAGGACAGGGCCTACGAGCAGTACTTC
TRBJ2-1 TRBV19 TRBD1 NA CASSAYEQGNNEQFF TGTGCCAGTAGTGCCTATGAACAGGGGAACAATGAGCAGTTCTTC
TRBJ2-7 TRBV30 NA NA CAWSIGTSEQYF TGTGCCTGGAGCATCGGGACAAGCGAGCAGTACTTC
TRBJ1-1 TRBV30 TRBD1 NA CAWDRGLNTEAFF TGTGCCTGGGACAGGGGCTTGAACACTGAAGCTTTCTTT
TRBJ2-3 TRBV10-3 NA once CAIMGRARDTDTQYF TGTGCCATCATGGGTAGGGCGCGGGACACAGATACGCAGTATTTT
TRBJ2-2 TRBV14 NA NA CASSQPGDRRAGELFF TGTGCCAGCAGCCAACCGGGAGACAGAAGGGCCGGGGAGCTGTTTTTT
TRBJ2-7 TRBV5-6 NA NA CASSSNRVPYEQYF TGTGCCAGCAGCAGTAACAGGGTACCCTACGAGCAGTACTTC
TRBJ1-5 TRBV7-8 NA once CASSLAGGQPQHF TGTGCCAGCAGCTTAGCCGGGGGTCAGCCCCAGCATTTT
TRBJ2-1 TRBV7-9 NA few CASRGPPYNEQFF TGTGCCAGCAGGGGGCCCCCCTACAATGAGCAGTTCTTC
TRBJ2-3 TRBV7-2 NA NA CASSLVGGRARDTQYF TGTGCCAGCAGCTTAGTAGGGGGGAGGGCTCGGGATACGCAGTATTTT
TRBJ1-4 TRBV2 NA NA CASGAEGQANEKLFF TGTGCCAGCGGGGCGGAGGGGCAAGCTAATGAAAAACTGTTTTTT
TRBJ2-7 TRBV27 TRBD1 few CASSFATGGYEQYF TGTGCCAGCAGTTTCGCCACAGGGGGATACGAGCAGTACTTC
TRBJ1-5 TRBV7-9 TRBD1 NA CASSSTGANQPQHF TGTGCCAGCAGCTCGACAGGGGCCAATCAGCCCCAGCATTTT
TRBJ2-7 TRBV15 TRBD2 NA CATSRGGGNAYEQYF TGTGCCACCAGCAGGGGGGGAGGGAACGCGTACGAGCAGTACTTC
TRBJ2-7 TRBV3-1/TRBV3-2 NA NA CASSQTGPYEQYF TGTGCCAGCAGCCAAACAGGACCCTACGAGCAGTACTTC
TRBJ1-2 TRBV9 NA NA CASSVDGDYGYTF TGTGCCAGCAGCGTAGACGGTGATTATGGCTACACCTTC
TRBJ2-4 TRBV18 NA NA CASSSGQIKLAKNIQYF TGTGCCAGCTCATCTGGACAGATTAAGCTAGCCAAAAACATTCAGTACTTC
TRBJ2-5 TRBV27 TRBD2 NA CASSGWLSGGRETQYF TGTGCCAGCAGTGGATGGCTGTCGGGAGGTCGAGAGACCCAGTACTTC
TRBJ1-4 TRBV19 TRBD1 few CASSKTGNEKLFF TGTGCCAGTAGTAAGACAGGGAATGAAAAACTGTTTTTT
TRBJ2-7 TRBV5-6 TRBD1 NA CASSLRDRYEQYF TGTGCCAGCAGCTTGCGGGACAGGTACGAGCAGTACTTC
TRBJ1-4 TRBV15 TRBD1 NA CATRLDGTANEKLLF TGTGCCACCAGACTGGACGGGACAGCTAATGAAAAACTGCTTTTT
TRBJ1-1 TRBV10-3 TRBD1 once CAISATRGRVNTEAFF TGTGCCATCAGTGCTACCAGGGGGCGCGTGAACACTGAAGCTTTCTTT
TRBJ2-6 TRBV24-1 NA NA CATQQAGANVLTF TGTGCCACTCAGCAGGCTGGGGCCAACGTCCTGACTTTC
TRBJ2-7 TRBV10-3 NA NA CAISVDPPGEQYF TGTGCCATCAGTGTAGACCCTCCGGGGGAGCAGTACTTC
TRBJ2-5 TRBV6-7 TRBD1 NA CASSYRSGGQETQYF TGTGCCAGCAGTTATAGGTCAGGGGGCCAGGAGACCCAGTACTTC
TRBJ2-2 TRBV10-3 NA NA CAISDGRETGELFF TGTGCCATCAGTGATGGCAGGGAAACCGGGGAGCTGTTTTTT
TRBJ1-1 TRBV19 NA NA CASSQQENTEAFF TGTGCCAGTAGCCAACAAGAGAACACTGAAGCTTTCTTT
TRBJ2-3 TRBV10-1 NA once CASSDRVSDTQYF TGCGCCAGCAGTGACAGGGTCTCAGATACGCAGTATTTT
TRBJ2-5 TRBV27 TRBD1 NA CASKDRVLQETQYF TGTGCCAGCAAGGACAGGGTCCTCCAAGAGACCCAGTACTTC
TRBJ2-5 TRBV12-5 NA NA CASGPRGSQETQYF TGTGCTAGTGGTCCAAGGGGGTCCCAAGAGACCCAGTACTTC
TRBJ2-5 TRBV7-8 NA once CASSFGPVTGFLGTQYF TGTGCCAGCAGCTTCGGTCCCGTGACAGGCTTTTTAGGGACCCAGTACTTC
TRBJ1-1 TRBV19 NA NA CASSKLTSVAEAFF TGTGCCAGTAGTAAGCTCACGTCGGTGGCTGAAGCTTTCTTT
TRBJ2-1 TRBV7-2 TRBD2 NA CASSLALGSGNEQFF TGTGCCAGCAGCTTAGCGTTGGGTAGCGGGAATGAGCAGTTCTTC
TRBJ2-7 TRBV6-5 TRBD1 NA CASSLGQGYEQYF TGTGCCAGCAGTTTAGGACAGGGCTACGAGCAGTACTTC
TRBJ2-4 TRBV15 TRBD1 NA CATSRGPTGGMAKNIQYF TGTGCCACCAGCAGAGGCCCCACAGGGGGTATGGCCAAAAACATTCAGTACTTC
TRBJ2-7 TRBV7-9 NA NA CASSLGPGGGLEQYF TGTGCCAGCAGCTTAGGTCCTGGTGGCGGGCTCGAGCAGTACTTC
TRBJ2-3 TRBV7-9 NA NA CASRPAGSTDTQYF TGTGCCAGCAGGCCTGCGGGTTCCACAGATACGCAGTATTTT